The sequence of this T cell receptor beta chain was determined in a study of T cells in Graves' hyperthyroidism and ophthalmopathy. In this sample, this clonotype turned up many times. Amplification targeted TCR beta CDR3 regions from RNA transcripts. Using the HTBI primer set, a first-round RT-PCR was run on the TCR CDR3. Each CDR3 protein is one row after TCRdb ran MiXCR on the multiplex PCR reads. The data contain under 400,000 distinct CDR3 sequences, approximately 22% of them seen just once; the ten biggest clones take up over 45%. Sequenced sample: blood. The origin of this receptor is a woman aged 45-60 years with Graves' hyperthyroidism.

Here the CDR3 DNA reads TGTGCCAGCTCATCTACAGGGGGCTACGAGCAGTACTTC. Amino acid sequence: CASSSTGGYEQYF. The chain couples TRBV18 to TRBJ2-7, with TRBD1 matching over 8 bases. Losses at the gene ends were 5 bases for V and 3 bases for J; bases not matched to a gene: 3. CDR3 length equals 13 residues. CDR1 and CDR2 from the germline V gene are KGHSH and LQKENI.